This TCR beta chain was documented in a study of blood T cell repertoires in COVID-19. In the study overall: Material from acute and convalescent COVID-19 was sourced from the United States, Italy and Spain. T cells, B-cell-depleted T cells, or PBMCs supplied cDNA or gDNA.

As originally analysed: Scientists estimated how many nucleated cells there were by amplifying reference gene primers. This table comes from immunoSEQ multiplex PCR, and its TCRdb copy is limited to in-frame clones, with some not included. Clone size and the V and J calls come from that table; the DNA yielded D and trimming. Here the sample spans 250,000 or so clones, about 89% being singletons. The germline V gene has CDR1 SGHNT and CDR2 YENEEA. Deletions cut 5 bases from V and 6 bases from J, with 23 bases between. CDR3 length: 16 residues. Specimen: peripheral blood. This rearrangement joins TRBV11-3 to TRBJ2-7; D may be TRBD2 (5 bases). The sequence derives from a man aged 35 to 55 with active or convalescent COVID-19. The CDR3 loop reads CASSTIRTLRGSEQYF. The CDR3 nucleotides are TGTGCCAGCAGCACCATACGGACCTTGAGAGGGAGCGAGCAGTACTTC.